A selection of T cell receptor beta chains follows, all from one sample in a study of shared clonotypes between healthy human individuals. The data were produced by immunoSEQ multiplex PCR, yet TCRdb's version contains in-frame clones alone and is incomplete. The sample shows some 2,100,000 clones, around 95% of them seen only once. Specimen: naive CD4+ T cells sorted from blood. These receptors were taken from a man in his late teens or twenties in good health. Each CDR3 is given with its conserved first and last residue. Each record gives: J gene, clone size, D gene, V gene, CDR3 DNA, CDR3 protein. The D gene is left open where the match is weak. Clone size appears in some rows only: once, few, many, or a class for an expanded clone.

J gene: TRBJ1-5; clone size: -; D gene: -; V gene: TRBV15; CDR3 DNA: TGTGCCACCAGAAACGGACAGAGCGGCTATAGCAATCAGCCCCAGCATTTT; CDR3 protein: CATRNGQSGYSNQPQHF
J gene: TRBJ1-1; clone size: -; D gene: TRBD1; V gene: TRBV19; CDR3 DNA: TGTGCCAGTACCCTCAGGGGGACAGTCAATGAAGCTTTCTTT; CDR3 protein: CASTLRGTVNEAFF
J gene: TRBJ1-2; clone size: once; D gene: -; V gene: TRBV6-5; CDR3 DNA: TGTGCCAGCAGACTGACAGCCACTAACTATGGCTACACCTTC; CDR3 protein: CASRLTATNYGYTF
J gene: TRBJ1-2; clone size: -; D gene: -; V gene: TRBV2; CDR3 DNA: TGTGCCAGCAGTGAACGGGGGGGCGATCTCAGCTACACCTTC; CDR3 protein: CASSERGGDLSYTF
J gene: TRBJ1-1; clone size: few; D gene: -; V gene: TRBV9; CDR3 DNA: TGTGCCAGCAGCGTAGAAGACGGATTCAGTGAAGCTTTCTTT; CDR3 protein: CASSVEDGFSEAFF
J gene: TRBJ1-2; clone size: -; D gene: TRBD1; V gene: TRBV6-1; CDR3 DNA: TGTGCCGCTTTGGAGACAGGGGCCTACTATGGCTACACCTTC; CDR3 protein: CAALETGAYYGYTF
J gene: TRBJ2-3; clone size: -; D gene: -; V gene: TRBV10-3; CDR3 DNA: TGTGCCATCACACTTTCTAGCACAGATACGCAGTATTTT; CDR3 protein: CAITLSSTDTQYF
J gene: TRBJ2-3; clone size: -; D gene: TRBD2; V gene: TRBV30; CDR3 DNA: TGTGCCTGGAGTGAAAGCAGAAGAAGGGCTAGCGGGCGGACTTTCACAGATACGCAGTATTTT; CDR3 protein: CAWSESRRRASGRTFTDTQYF
J gene: TRBJ2-2; clone size: -; D gene: -; V gene: TRBV10-2; CDR3 DNA: TGCGCCAGCAGGGAGGTTGGGACCGGGGAGCTGTTTTTT; CDR3 protein: CASREVGTGELFF
J gene: TRBJ2-3; clone size: -; D gene: TRBD2; V gene: TRBV4-2; CDR3 DNA: TGTGCCAGCAGCCAAGATTTTGGACTAGCGGGAGTAAATACGCAGTATTTT; CDR3 protein: CASSQDFGLAGVNTQYF
J gene: TRBJ1-1; clone size: once; D gene: TRBD1; V gene: TRBV5-4; CDR3 DNA: TGTGCCAGCAGCTCGGGACAGGAAAGAAACACTGAAGCTTTCTTT; CDR3 protein: CASSSGQERNTEAFF
J gene: TRBJ2-7; clone size: -; D gene: TRBD1; V gene: TRBV18; CDR3 DNA: TGTGCCAGCTCCCCGACCGGGACAGGGGACGAGCAGTACTTC; CDR3 protein: CASSPTGTGDEQYF
J gene: TRBJ1-2; clone size: -; D gene: -; V gene: TRBV6-5; CDR3 DNA: TGTGCCAGCAGTTCCCCCGGAGTAGGGCCAGGCTACACCTTC; CDR3 protein: CASSSPGVGPGYTF
J gene: TRBJ2-2; clone size: once; D gene: -; V gene: TRBV12-5; CDR3 DNA: TGTGCTAGTGGTTTGGACGGCGTAACCGGGGAGCTGTTTTTT; CDR3 protein: CASGLDGVTGELFF
J gene: TRBJ1-6; clone size: -; D gene: TRBD1; V gene: TRBV6-5; CDR3 DNA: TGTGCCAGCAGTTTGGGGACAGGGTGGGATTCACCCCTCCACTTT; CDR3 protein: CASSLGTGWDSPLHF
J gene: TRBJ1-2; clone size: -; D gene: -; V gene: TRBV7-2; CDR3 DNA: TGTGCCAGCAGCTTAGGCCCGATGGCGGGGAACTATGGCTACACCTTC; CDR3 protein: CASSLGPMAGNYGYTF
J gene: TRBJ2-5; clone size: -; D gene: -; V gene: TRBV6-5; CDR3 DNA: TGTGCCAGCAGTGGGGGGCCGCACCCTCAGGAGACCCAGTACTTC; CDR3 protein: CASSGGPHPQETQYF
J gene: TRBJ2-7; clone size: -; D gene: -; V gene: TRBV2; CDR3 DNA: TGTGCCAGCTCGCTAGCCGACTCCTACGAGCAGTACTTC; CDR3 protein: CASSLADSYEQYF
J gene: TRBJ1-6; clone size: -; D gene: -; V gene: TRBV7-9; CDR3 DNA: TGTGCCAGCAGCTTAGTAGGGGATAATTCACCCCTCCACTTT; CDR3 protein: CASSLVGDNSPLHF
J gene: TRBJ1-1; clone size: -; D gene: -; V gene: TRBV6-5; CDR3 DNA: TGTGCCAGCAGTCTGATGGGACAGAACACTGAAGCTTTCTTT; CDR3 protein: CASSLMGQNTEAFF
J gene: TRBJ2-7; clone size: once; D gene: -; V gene: TRBV5-1; CDR3 DNA: TGCGCCAGCCGACCGGGAGCCTCCTACGAGCAGTACTTC; CDR3 protein: CASRPGASYEQYF
J gene: TRBJ1-4; clone size: -; D gene: -; V gene: TRBV5-4; CDR3 DNA: TGTGCCAGCAGCTTGGGACAGGAGAATGAAAAACTGTTTTTT; CDR3 protein: CASSLGQENEKLFF
J gene: TRBJ2-3; clone size: once; D gene: TRBD2; V gene: TRBV5-5; CDR3 DNA: TGTGCCAGCAGCTTGCGGGGGGATAGCACAGATACGCAGTATTTT; CDR3 protein: CASSLRGDSTDTQYF